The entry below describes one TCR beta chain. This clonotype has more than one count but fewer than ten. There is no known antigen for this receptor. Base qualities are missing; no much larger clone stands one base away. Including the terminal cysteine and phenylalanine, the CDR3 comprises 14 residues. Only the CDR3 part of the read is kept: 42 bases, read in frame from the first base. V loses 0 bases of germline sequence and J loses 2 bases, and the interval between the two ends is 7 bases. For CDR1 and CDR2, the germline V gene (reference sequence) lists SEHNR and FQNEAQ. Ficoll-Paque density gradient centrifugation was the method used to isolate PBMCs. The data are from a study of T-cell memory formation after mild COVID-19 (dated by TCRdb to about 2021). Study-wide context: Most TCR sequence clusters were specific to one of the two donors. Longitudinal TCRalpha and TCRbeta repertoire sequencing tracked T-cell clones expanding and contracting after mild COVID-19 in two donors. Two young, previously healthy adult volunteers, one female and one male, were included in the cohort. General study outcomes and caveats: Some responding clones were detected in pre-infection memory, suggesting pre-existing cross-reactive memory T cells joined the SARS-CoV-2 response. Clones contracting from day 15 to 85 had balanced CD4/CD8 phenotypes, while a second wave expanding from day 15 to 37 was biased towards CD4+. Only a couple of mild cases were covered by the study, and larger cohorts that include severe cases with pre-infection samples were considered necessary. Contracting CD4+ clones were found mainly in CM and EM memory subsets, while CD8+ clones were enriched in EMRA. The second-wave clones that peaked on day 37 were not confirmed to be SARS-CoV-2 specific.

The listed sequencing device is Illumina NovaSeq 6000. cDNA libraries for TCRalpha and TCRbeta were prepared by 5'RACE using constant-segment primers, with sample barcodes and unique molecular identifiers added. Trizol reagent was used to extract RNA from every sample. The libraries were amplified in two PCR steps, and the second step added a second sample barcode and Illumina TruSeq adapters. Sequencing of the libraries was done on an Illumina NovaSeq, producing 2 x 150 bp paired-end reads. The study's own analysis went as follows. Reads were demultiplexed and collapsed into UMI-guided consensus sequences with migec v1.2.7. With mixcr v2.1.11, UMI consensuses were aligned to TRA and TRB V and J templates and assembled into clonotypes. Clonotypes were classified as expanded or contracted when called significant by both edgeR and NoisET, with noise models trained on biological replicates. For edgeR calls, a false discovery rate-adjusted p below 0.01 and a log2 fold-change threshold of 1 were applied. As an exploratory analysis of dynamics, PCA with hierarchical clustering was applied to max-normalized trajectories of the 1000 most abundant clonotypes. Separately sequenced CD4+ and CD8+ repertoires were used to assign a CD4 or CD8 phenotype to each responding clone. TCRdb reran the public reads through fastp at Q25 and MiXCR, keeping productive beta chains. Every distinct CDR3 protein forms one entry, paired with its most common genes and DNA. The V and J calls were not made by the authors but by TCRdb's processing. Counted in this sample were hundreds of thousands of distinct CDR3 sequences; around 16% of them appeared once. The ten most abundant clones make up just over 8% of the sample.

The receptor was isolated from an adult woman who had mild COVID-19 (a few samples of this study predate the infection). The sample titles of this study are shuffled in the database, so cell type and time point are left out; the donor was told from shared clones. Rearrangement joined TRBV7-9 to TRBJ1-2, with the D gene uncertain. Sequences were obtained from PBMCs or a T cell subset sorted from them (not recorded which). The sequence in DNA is TGTGCCAGCAGCTTAGCGTCGCTAAACTATGGCTACACCTTC. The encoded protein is CASSLASLNYGYTF.